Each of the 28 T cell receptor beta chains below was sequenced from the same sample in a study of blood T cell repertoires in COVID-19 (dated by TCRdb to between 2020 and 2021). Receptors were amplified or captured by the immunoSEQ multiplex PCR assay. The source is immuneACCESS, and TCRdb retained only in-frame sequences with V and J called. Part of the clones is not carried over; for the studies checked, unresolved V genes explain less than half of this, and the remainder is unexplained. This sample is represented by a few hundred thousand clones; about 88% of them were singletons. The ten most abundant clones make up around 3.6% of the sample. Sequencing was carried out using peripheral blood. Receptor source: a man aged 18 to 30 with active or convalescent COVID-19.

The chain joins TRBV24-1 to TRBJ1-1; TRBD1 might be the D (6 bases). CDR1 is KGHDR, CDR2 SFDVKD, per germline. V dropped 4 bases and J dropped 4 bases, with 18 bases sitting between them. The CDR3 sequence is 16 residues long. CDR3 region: CATSEARGGGITEAFF. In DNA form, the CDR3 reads TGTGCCACCAGTGAGGCCCGGGGAGGGGGGATCACTGAAGCTTTCTTT.

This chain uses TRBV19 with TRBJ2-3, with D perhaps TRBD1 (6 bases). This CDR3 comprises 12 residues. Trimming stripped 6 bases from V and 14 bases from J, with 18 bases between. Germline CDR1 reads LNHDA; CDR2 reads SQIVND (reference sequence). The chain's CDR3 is CASRFVQGKMYF. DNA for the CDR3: TGTGCCAGTAGGTTTGTGCAGGGGAAAATGTATTTT.

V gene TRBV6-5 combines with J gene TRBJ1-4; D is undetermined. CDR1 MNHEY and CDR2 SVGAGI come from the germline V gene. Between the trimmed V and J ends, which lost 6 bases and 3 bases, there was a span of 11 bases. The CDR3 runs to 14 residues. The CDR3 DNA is TGTGCCAGCAGCCGAGCCGTGGCTAATGAAAAACTGTTTTTT. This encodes CASSRAVANEKLFF.

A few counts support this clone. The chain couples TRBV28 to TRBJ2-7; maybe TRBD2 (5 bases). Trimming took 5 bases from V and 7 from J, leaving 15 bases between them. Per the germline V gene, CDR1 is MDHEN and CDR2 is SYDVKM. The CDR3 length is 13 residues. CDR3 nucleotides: TGTGCCAGCAGTGCCCCCTCCGGGGTAGAGCAGTACTTC. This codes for CASSAPSGVEQYF.

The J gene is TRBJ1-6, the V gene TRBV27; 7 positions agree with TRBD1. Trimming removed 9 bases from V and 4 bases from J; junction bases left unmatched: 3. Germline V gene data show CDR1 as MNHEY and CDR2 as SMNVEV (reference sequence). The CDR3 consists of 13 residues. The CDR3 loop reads CASWDRYNSPLHF. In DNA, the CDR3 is TGTGCCAGTTGGGACAGATATAATTCACCCCTCCACTTT.

CDR3 in amino acids: CASSPRGGGNQPQHF. The CDR3 DNA follows: TGTGCCAGCAGTCCTAGGGGTGGTGGCAATCAGCCCCAGCATTTT. This chain links TRBV28 with TRBJ1-5, with D maybe TRBD1 (5 bases). Germline-derived CDR1 and CDR2 are MDHEN and SYDVKM. The CDR3 consists of 15 residues. The V end lost 5 bases, the J end lost 2 bases, and 13 bases lay between the germline ends.

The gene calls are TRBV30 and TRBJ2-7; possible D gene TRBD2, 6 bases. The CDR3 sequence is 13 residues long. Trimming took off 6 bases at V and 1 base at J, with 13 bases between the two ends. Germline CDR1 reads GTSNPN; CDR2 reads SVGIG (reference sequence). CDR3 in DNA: TGTGCCTGCATGGGGGGTGTTTCCTACGAGCAGTACTTC. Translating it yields CACMGGVSYEQYF.

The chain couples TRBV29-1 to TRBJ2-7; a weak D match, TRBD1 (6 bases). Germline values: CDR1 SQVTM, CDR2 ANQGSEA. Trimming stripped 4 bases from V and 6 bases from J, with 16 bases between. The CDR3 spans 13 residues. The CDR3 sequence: CSVARSGVGEQYF. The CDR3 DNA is TGCAGCGTTGCCCGATCAGGGGTTGGCGAGCAGTACTTC.

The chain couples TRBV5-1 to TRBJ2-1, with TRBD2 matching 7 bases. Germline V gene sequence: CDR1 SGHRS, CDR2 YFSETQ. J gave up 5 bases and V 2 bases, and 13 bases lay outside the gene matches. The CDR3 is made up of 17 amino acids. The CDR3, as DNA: TGCGCCAGCAGCTTAACTAGCGACAAAGGGTGGGACAATGAGCAGTTCTTC. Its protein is CASSLTSDKGWDNEQFF.

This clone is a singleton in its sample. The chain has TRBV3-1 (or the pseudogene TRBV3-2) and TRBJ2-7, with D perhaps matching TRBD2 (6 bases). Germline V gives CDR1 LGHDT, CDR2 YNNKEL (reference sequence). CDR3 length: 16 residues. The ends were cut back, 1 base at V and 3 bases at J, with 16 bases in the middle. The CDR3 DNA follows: TGTGCCAGCAGCCAAGGGTCGAGCGGGCTATACTACGAGCAGTACTTC. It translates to CASSQGSSGLYYEQYF.

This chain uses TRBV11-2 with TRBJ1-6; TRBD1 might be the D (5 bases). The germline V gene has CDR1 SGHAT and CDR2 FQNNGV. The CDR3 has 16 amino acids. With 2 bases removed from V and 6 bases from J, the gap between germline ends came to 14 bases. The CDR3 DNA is TGTGCCAGCAGCTTATTCCCGCGACAGAGTAATTCACCCCTCCACTTT. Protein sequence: CASSLFPRQSNSPLHF.

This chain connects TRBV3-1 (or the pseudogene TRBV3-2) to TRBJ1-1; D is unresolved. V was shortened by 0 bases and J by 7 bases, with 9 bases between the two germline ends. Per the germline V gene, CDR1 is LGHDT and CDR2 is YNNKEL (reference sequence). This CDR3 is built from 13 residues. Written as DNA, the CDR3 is TGTGCCAGCAGCCAAGATCTACCGGGTGAAGCTTTCTTT. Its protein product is CASSQDLPGEAFF.

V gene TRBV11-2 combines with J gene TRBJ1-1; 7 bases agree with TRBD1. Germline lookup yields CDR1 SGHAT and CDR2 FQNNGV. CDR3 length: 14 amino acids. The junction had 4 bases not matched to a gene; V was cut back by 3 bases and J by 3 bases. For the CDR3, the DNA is TGTGCCAGCAGCTTCACAGGGGATTACACTGAAGCTTTCTTT. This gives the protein CASSFTGDYTEAFF.

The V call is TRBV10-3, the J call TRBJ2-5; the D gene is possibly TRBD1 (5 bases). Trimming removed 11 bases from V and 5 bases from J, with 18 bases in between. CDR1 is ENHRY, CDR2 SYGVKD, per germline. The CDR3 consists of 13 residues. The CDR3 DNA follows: TGTGCCGCCCAGGTGGGGCTCGGGGAGACCCAGTACTTC. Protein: CAAQVGLGETQYF.

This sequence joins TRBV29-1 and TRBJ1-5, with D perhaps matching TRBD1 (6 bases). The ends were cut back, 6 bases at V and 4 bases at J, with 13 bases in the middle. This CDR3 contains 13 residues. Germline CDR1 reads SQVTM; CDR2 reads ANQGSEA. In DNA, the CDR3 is TGCAGCGTGTATACAGGGCCTAATCAGCCCCAGCATTTT. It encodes CSVYTGPNQPQHF.

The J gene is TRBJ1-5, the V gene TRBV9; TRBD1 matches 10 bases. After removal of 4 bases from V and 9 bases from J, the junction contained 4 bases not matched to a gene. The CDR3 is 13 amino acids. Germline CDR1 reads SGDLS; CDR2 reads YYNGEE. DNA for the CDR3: TGTGCCAGCAGCCGACAGGGGGCAACGCCCCAGCATTTT. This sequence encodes CASSRQGATPQHF.

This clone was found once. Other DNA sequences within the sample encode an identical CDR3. The CDR3: CSVEVTGYEQYF. The CDR3 coding sequence is TGCAGCGTTGAAGTAACCGGCTACGAGCAGTACTTC. This chain connects TRBV29-1 to TRBJ2-7; D gene unclear. Trimming pared 1 base from V and 3 bases from J, leaving 7 bases between. This CDR3 is built from 12 residues. Germline V gene sequence: CDR1 SQVTM, CDR2 ANQGSEA.

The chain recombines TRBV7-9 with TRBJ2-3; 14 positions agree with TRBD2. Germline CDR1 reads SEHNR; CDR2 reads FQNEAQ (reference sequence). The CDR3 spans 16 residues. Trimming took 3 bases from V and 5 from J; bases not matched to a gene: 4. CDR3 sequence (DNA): TGTGCCAGCAGCTTTCGGACTAGCGGGAGGCAAGATACGCAGTATTTT. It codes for CASSFRTSGRQDTQYF.

The CDR3 DNA follows: TGTGCCAGCAGTCCGGGACTACACAGTCAGGCAGATACGCAGTATTTT. Encoded protein: CASSPGLHSQADTQYF. This chain joins TRBV6-2 or TRBV6-3 and TRBJ2-3; 7 bases are shared with TRBD2. Germline trimming cut 5 bases from V and 4 bases from J; bases unmatched to any gene: 12. The CDR3 spans 16 residues. Germline values: CDR1 MNHEY, CDR2 SVGEGT.

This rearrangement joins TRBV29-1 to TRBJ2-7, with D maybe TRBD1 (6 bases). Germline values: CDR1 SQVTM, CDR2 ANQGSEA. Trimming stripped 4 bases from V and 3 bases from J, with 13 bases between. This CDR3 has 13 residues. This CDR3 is CSVGRTENYEQYF. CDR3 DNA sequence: TGCAGCGTTGGGAGGACAGAAAACTACGAGCAGTACTTC.

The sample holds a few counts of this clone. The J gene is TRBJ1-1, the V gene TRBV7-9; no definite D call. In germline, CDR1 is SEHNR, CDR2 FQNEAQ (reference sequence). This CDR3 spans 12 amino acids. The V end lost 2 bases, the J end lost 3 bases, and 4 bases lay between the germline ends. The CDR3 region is CASSLSDTEAFF. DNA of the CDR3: TGTGCCAGCAGCTTATCAGACACTGAAGCTTTCTTT.

For the CDR3, the DNA is TGTGCCAGCAGTATACAGGGTTGGGACTATGGCTACACCTTC. Encoded protein: CASSIQGWDYGYTF. The chain combines TRBV28 with TRBJ1-2; the D gene is possibly TRBD1 (6 bases). CDR1 and CDR2 from the germline V gene are MDHEN and SYDVKM. V lost 5 bases and J lost 3, with 13 bases in between. There are 14 residues in the CDR3.

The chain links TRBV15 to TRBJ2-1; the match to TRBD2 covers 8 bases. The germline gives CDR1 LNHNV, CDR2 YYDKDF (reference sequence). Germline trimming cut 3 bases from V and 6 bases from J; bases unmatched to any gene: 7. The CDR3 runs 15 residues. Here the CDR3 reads CATSSEGLVVNEQFF. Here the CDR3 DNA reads TGTGCCACCAGCAGCGAGGGACTAGTAGTCAATGAGCAGTTCTTC.

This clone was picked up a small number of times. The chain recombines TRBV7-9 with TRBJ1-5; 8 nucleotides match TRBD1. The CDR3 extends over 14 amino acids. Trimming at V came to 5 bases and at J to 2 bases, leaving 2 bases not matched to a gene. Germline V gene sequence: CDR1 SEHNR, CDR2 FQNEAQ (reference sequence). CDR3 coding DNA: TGTGCCAGCAGCCCGGACAGGGGCAATCAGCCCCAGCATTTT. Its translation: CASSPDRGNQPQHF.

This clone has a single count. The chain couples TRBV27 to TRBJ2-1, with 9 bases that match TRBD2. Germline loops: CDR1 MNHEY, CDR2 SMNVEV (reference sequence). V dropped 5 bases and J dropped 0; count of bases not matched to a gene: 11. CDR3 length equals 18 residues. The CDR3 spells CASSPPPGSGSSYNEQFF. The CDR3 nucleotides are TGTGCCAGCAGTCCTCCTCCTGGTAGCGGGAGCTCCTACAATGAGCAGTTCTTC.

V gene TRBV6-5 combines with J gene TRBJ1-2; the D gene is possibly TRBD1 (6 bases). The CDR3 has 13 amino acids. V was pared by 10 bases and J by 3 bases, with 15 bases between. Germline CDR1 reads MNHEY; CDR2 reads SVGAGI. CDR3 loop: CANPGRTDYGYTF. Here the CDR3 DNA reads TGTGCCAACCCCGGACGGACAGACTATGGCTACACCTTC.

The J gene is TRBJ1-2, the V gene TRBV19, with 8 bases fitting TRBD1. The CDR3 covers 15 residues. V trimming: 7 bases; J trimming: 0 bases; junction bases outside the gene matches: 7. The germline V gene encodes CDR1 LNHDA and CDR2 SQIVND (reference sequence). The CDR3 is CASTPTGVPNYGYTF. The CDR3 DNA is TGTGCCAGTACCCCGACAGGGGTACCTAACTATGGCTACACCTTC.

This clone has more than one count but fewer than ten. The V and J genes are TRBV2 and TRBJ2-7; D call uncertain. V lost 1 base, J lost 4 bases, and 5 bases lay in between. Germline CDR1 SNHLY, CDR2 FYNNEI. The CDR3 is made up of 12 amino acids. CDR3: CASSEGSYEQYF. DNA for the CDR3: TGTGCCAGCAGTGAAGGGAGTTACGAGCAGTACTTC.